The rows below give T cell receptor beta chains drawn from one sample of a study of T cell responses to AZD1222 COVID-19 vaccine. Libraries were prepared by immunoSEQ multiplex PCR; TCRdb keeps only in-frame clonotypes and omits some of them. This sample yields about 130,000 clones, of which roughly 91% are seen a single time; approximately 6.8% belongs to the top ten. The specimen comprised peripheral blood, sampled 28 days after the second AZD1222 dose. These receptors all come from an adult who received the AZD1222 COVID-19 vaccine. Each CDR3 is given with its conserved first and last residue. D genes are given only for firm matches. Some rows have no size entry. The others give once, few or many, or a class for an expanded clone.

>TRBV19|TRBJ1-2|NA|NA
TGTGCCAGTAGTATCTACAGGTTAGATGGCTACACCTTC
CASSIYRLDGYTF
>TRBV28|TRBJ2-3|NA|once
TGTGCCAGCAGTTTATGGGGTGGTAGCACAGATACGCAGTATTTT
CASSLWGGSTDTQYF
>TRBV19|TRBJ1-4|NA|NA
TGTGCCAGTAGCTCCCGGACCGGACGGGCTAATGAAAAACTGTTTTTT
CASSSRTGRANEKLFF
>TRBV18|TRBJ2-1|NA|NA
TGTGCCAGCTCACCGGGCAGTTACAATGAGCAGTTCTTC
CASSPGSYNEQFF
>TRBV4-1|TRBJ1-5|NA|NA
TGCGCCAGCAGCCAAGATTCCAAGGGACAGCCCCAGCATTTT
CASSQDSKGQPQHF
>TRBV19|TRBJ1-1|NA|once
TGTGCCAGTAGTATATTAAGGGGCTCGGGGGTGAACACTGAAGCTTTCTTT
CASSILRGSGVNTEAFF
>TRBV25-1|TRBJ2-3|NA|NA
TGTGCCAGCAGTATGGTGAATACGCAGTATTTT
CASSMVNTQYF
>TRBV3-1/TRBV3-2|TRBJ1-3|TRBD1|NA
TGTGCCACTATGACAGGGGGTGGAAACACCATATATTTT
CATMTGGGNTIYF
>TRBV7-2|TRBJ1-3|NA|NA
TGTGCCAGCAGCTTAGTTACCGGGACATACCCTGGAAACACCATATATTTT
CASSLVTGTYPGNTIYF
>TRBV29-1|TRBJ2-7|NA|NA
TGCAGCGCCAAAACCCGGGACCGGCAGTACTTC
CSAKTRDRQYF
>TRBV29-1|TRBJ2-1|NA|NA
TGCAGCGTTGAATCTGAACGGAATGAGCAGTTCTTC
CSVESERNEQFF
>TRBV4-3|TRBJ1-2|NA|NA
TGCGCCAGCAGCCAAGTGGGGCAGGACCGGGGCTACACCTTC
CASSQVGQDRGYTF
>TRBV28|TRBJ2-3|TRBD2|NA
TGTGCCAGCAGTTTCGGGGGGGGCCTGACAGATACGCAGTATTTT
CASSFGGGLTDTQYF
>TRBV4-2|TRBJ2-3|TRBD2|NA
TGTGCCAGCAGCCACCCGGGGGTAGCGGGGGGGTTAACCACAGATACGCAGTATTTT
CASSHPGVAGGLTTDTQYF
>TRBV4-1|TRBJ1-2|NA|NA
TGCGCCAGTACGAACAAAGGGGGTGGCTACACCTTC
CASTNKGGGYTF
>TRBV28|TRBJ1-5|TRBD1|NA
TGTGCCAGCAGTTCAGGGGGCATCGGGAATCAGCCCCAGCATTTT
CASSSGGIGNQPQHF
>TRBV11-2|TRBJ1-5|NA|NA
TGTGCCAGCAGCGTTGACGGGTATAGCAATCAGCCCCAGCATTTT
CASSVDGYSNQPQHF
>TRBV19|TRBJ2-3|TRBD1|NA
TGTGCCAGTAGTACCTGGGGACAGGGGGCAGATACGCAGTATTTT
CASSTWGQGADTQYF
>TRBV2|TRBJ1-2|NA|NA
TGTGCCAGCATAGGCCTGGGACTTTTGGACTATGGCTACACCTTC
CASIGLGLLDYGYTF